Listed below are T cell receptor beta chains from one sample, sequenced in a study of T-cell memory formation after mild COVID-19. TCRdb fed the 5' RACE reads into MiXCR, producing one record per CDR3 protein. The sample includes tens of thousands of distinct CDR3 sequences, over 5% seen only once; the top ten take 0.7% to 0.9%. Specimen: PBMCs or a T cell subset sorted from them (not recorded which). These receptors came from an adult who had mild COVID-19 (a few samples of this study predate the infection). Cell type and time point are not known. Each CDR3 is given with its conserved first and last residue. The D gene is left open where the match is weak. Size values are once, few and many counts, or a class for expanded clones, and some rows have none.

clone size: -
V gene: TRBV6-5
D gene: -
J gene: TRBJ2-2
CDR3 protein: CASSRGGYTGELFF
CDR3 DNA: TGTGCCAGCAGCAGAGGGGGGTACACCGGGGAGCTGTTTTTT

clone size: many
V gene: TRBV20-1
D gene: TRBD1
J gene: TRBJ1-5
CDR3 protein: CSASRYRGLSNQPQHF
CDR3 DNA: TGCAGTGCTAGCCGATACAGGGGCCTTAGCAATCAGCCCCAGCATTTT

clone size: few
V gene: TRBV28
D gene: TRBD1
J gene: TRBJ1-4
CDR3 protein: CASGLQGVTNEKLFF
CDR3 DNA: TGTGCCAGCGGATTACAGGGGGTAACTAATGAAAAACTGTTTTTT

clone size: -
V gene: TRBV15
D gene: TRBD2
J gene: TRBJ2-5
CDR3 protein: CATSRDSSGGQETQYF
CDR3 DNA: TGTGCCACCAGCAGAGATTCTAGCGGGGGGCAAGAGACCCAGTACTTC

clone size: -
V gene: TRBV19
D gene: -
J gene: TRBJ2-5
CDR3 protein: CASSVRGDLFKETQYF
CDR3 DNA: TGTGCCAGTAGTGTTCGAGGGGACCTCTTCAAAGAGACCCAGTACTTC

clone size: few
V gene: TRBV28
D gene: -
J gene: TRBJ1-4
CDR3 protein: CASSPGTSLGEKLFF
CDR3 DNA: TGTGCCAGCAGTCCAGGGACTTCTCTGGGAGAAAAACTGTTTTTT

clone size: many
V gene: TRBV5-1
D gene: TRBD1
J gene: TRBJ2-5
CDR3 protein: CASRKGQGAGEETQYF
CDR3 DNA: TGCGCCAGCAGAAAGGGACAGGGGGCAGGGGAAGAGACCCAGTACTTC

clone size: many
V gene: TRBV7-2
D gene: TRBD2
J gene: TRBJ2-1
CDR3 protein: CASSLGDYAWLGQFF
CDR3 DNA: TGTGCCAGCAGCCTCGGGGACTACGCCTGGCTTGGGCAGTTCTTC

clone size: many
V gene: TRBV12-3/TRBV12-4
D gene: -
J gene: TRBJ1-3
CDR3 protein: CASRPGGNTIYF
CDR3 DNA: TGTGCCAGCAGGCCGGGGGGAAACACCATATATTTT

clone size: few
V gene: TRBV12-3/TRBV12-4
D gene: -
J gene: TRBJ2-3
CDR3 protein: CASTNWDTQYF
CDR3 DNA: TGTGCCAGCACCAACTGGGATACGCAGTATTTT

clone size: few
V gene: TRBV3-1
D gene: -
J gene: TRBJ1-2
CDR3 protein: CASSRSQVFGYTF
CDR3 DNA: TGTGCCAGCAGCCGCTCACAGGTCTTTGGCTACACCTTC

clone size: few
V gene: TRBV9
D gene: -
J gene: TRBJ2-2
CDR3 protein: CASSVVETGELFF
CDR3 DNA: TGTGCCAGCAGCGTAGTGGAGACCGGGGAGCTGTTTTTT

clone size: many
V gene: TRBV12-3/TRBV12-4
D gene: TRBD2
J gene: TRBJ2-2
CDR3 protein: CASRDPGGRGTGELFF
CDR3 DNA: TGTGCCAGCAGAGACCCGGGGGGGCGTGGCACCGGGGAGCTGTTTTTT

clone size: many
V gene: TRBV5-1
D gene: -
J gene: TRBJ2-5
CDR3 protein: CASSRDYQETQYF
CDR3 DNA: TGCGCCAGCAGCCGGGACTACCAAGAGACCCAGTACTTC

clone size: few
V gene: TRBV9
D gene: TRBD1
J gene: TRBJ2-1
CDR3 protein: CASSATRTGVLGEQFF
CDR3 DNA: TGTGCCAGCAGCGCCACGCGGACAGGGGTTTTGGGTGAGCAGTTCTTC

clone size: many
V gene: TRBV7-2
D gene: -
J gene: TRBJ1-5
CDR3 protein: CASSLVGGGSNQPQHF
CDR3 DNA: TGTGCCAGCAGCTTAGTTGGGGGGGGTAGCAATCAGCCCCAGCATTTT

clone size: -
V gene: TRBV5-1
D gene: -
J gene: TRBJ1-2
CDR3 protein: CASSLGPTANYGYTF
CDR3 DNA: TGCGCCAGCAGCTTGGGACCGACAGCTAACTATGGCTACACCTTC

clone size: many
V gene: TRBV13
D gene: TRBD1
J gene: TRBJ2-7
CDR3 protein: CASSRGTVTYEQYF
CDR3 DNA: TGTGCCAGCAGCCGTGGGACAGTAACCTACGAGCAGTACTTC

clone size: few
V gene: TRBV20-1
D gene: -
J gene: TRBJ1-1
CDR3 protein: CSARYGGTGNTEAFF
CDR3 DNA: TGCAGTGCTAGATACGGGGGGACCGGGAACACTGAAGCTTTCTTT

clone size: many
V gene: TRBV11-3
D gene: -
J gene: TRBJ2-5
CDR3 protein: CASSHPGQPQETQYF
CDR3 DNA: TGTGCCAGCAGCCACCCCGGACAGCCACAAGAGACCCAGTACTTC

clone size: few
V gene: TRBV7-9
D gene: TRBD2
J gene: TRBJ2-7
CDR3 protein: CASSPRAGGGSYEQYF
CDR3 DNA: TGTGCCAGCAGCCCAAGAGCGGGGGGAGGATCCTACGAGCAGTACTTC

clone size: few
V gene: TRBV7-3
D gene: -
J gene: TRBJ1-6
CDR3 protein: CASSLWDRTMAPLHF
CDR3 DNA: TGTGCCAGCAGCTTATGGGACCGAACTATGGCACCCCTCCACTTT

clone size: -
V gene: TRBV9
D gene: TRBD1
J gene: TRBJ2-7
CDR3 protein: CASSGGQGANEQYF
CDR3 DNA: TGTGCCAGCAGCGGTGGACAGGGGGCGAACGAGCAGTACTTC

clone size: many
V gene: TRBV3-1
D gene: -
J gene: TRBJ1-5
CDR3 protein: CASSQSTGRQPQHF
CDR3 DNA: TGTGCCAGCAGCCAGAGTACAGGGAGACAGCCCCAGCATTTT

clone size: few
V gene: TRBV12-3/TRBV12-4
D gene: TRBD1
J gene: TRBJ2-5
CDR3 protein: CASTFRDRALTETQYF
CDR3 DNA: TGTGCCAGCACCTTCCGGGACAGGGCTCTAACGGAGACCCAGTACTTC

clone size: few
V gene: TRBV9
D gene: TRBD2
J gene: TRBJ2-7
CDR3 protein: CASSPAGVRYEQYF
CDR3 DNA: TGTGCCAGCAGCCCAGCGGGAGTGAGGTACGAGCAGTACTTC

clone size: many
V gene: TRBV4-3
D gene: -
J gene: TRBJ2-1
CDR3 protein: CASSQDYFRDSEQFF
CDR3 DNA: TGCGCCAGCAGCCAAGATTACTTTAGAGACAGTGAGCAGTTCTTC

clone size: -
V gene: TRBV5-1
D gene: -
J gene: TRBJ1-6
CDR3 protein: CASSLQIYNSPLHF
CDR3 DNA: TGCGCCAGCAGCCTACAGATCTATAATTCACCCCTCCACTTT

clone size: -
V gene: TRBV7-2
D gene: -
J gene: TRBJ1-1
CDR3 protein: CASSSFFGRAEDTEAFF
CDR3 DNA: TGTGCCAGCAGTTCTTTTTTTGGACGGGCCGAAGACACTGAAGCTTTCTTT

clone size: few
V gene: TRBV7-3
D gene: -
J gene: TRBJ1-1
CDR3 protein: CASSLYGPAEAFF
CDR3 DNA: TGTGCCAGCAGCTTATATGGTCCCGCTGAAGCTTTCTTT

clone size: -
V gene: TRBV14
D gene: TRBD1
J gene: TRBJ2-2
CDR3 protein: CASSPVDRGRLNTGELFF
CDR3 DNA: TGTGCCAGCAGCCCCGTCGACAGGGGGCGTCTAAACACCGGGGAGCTGTTTTTT

clone size: few
V gene: TRBV4-2
D gene: -
J gene: TRBJ1-1
CDR3 protein: CASSQLLMGATEAFF
CDR3 DNA: TGTGCCAGCAGCCAACTCCTAATGGGGGCCACTGAAGCTTTCTTT

clone size: many
V gene: TRBV5-1
D gene: -
J gene: TRBJ1-3
CDR3 protein: CASSPAYGNTIYF
CDR3 DNA: TGCGCCAGCAGCCCTGCTTACGGAAACACCATATATTTT

clone size: few
V gene: TRBV20-1
D gene: -
J gene: TRBJ2-7
CDR3 protein: CSARQGGGYEQYF
CDR3 DNA: TGCAGTGCTAGACAGGGAGGGGGCTACGAGCAGTACTTC

clone size: many
V gene: TRBV7-9
D gene: TRBD2
J gene: TRBJ2-2
CDR3 protein: CASSRATSGAQGELFF
CDR3 DNA: TGTGCCAGCAGCCGAGCGACTAGCGGGGCCCAGGGGGAGCTGTTTTTT

clone size: many
V gene: TRBV5-1
D gene: -
J gene: TRBJ2-7
CDR3 protein: CASSSGRTTYEQYF
CDR3 DNA: TGCGCCAGCAGCTCCGGACGGACCACCTACGAGCAGTACTTC

clone size: -
V gene: TRBV11-1
D gene: TRBD1
J gene: TRBJ2-3
CDR3 protein: CASSHPGQGTDTQYF
CDR3 DNA: TGTGCCAGCAGCCACCCGGGACAGGGGACAGATACGCAGTATTTT

clone size: -
V gene: TRBV20-1
D gene: TRBD1
J gene: TRBJ2-5
CDR3 protein: CSATDRGETQYF
CDR3 DNA: TGCAGTGCTACGGACAGGGGGGAGACCCAGTACTTC

clone size: -
V gene: TRBV24-1
D gene: -
J gene: TRBJ2-2
CDR3 protein: CATSDPHGVDTGELFF
CDR3 DNA: TGTGCCACCAGTGATCCTCACGGTGTCGACACCGGGGAGCTGTTTTTT

clone size: few
V gene: TRBV20-1
D gene: -
J gene: TRBJ2-6
CDR3 protein: CSARDGGPGANVLTF
CDR3 DNA: TGCAGTGCTAGAGATGGAGGCCCTGGGGCCAACGTCCTGACTTTC

clone size: -
V gene: TRBV4-1
D gene: TRBD2
J gene: TRBJ2-1
CDR3 protein: CASSQAPLKTSGGGMAEQFF
CDR3 DNA: TGCGCCAGCAGCCAAGCCCCCCTCAAGACTAGCGGGGGAGGTATGGCTGAGCAGTTCTTC

clone size: few
V gene: TRBV27
D gene: -
J gene: TRBJ2-4
CDR3 protein: CASSKGDLAKNIQYF
CDR3 DNA: TGTGCCAGCAGTAAAGGCGACCTTGCCAAAAACATTCAGTACTTC

clone size: few
V gene: TRBV7-8
D gene: -
J gene: TRBJ2-7
CDR3 protein: CASSPSRGPARKIEQYF
CDR3 DNA: TGTGCCAGCAGCCCGTCCCGGGGGCCTGCCCGCAAAATCGAGCAGTACTTC

clone size: -
V gene: TRBV30
D gene: TRBD1
J gene: TRBJ1-2
CDR3 protein: CAWTRDRVGTYGYTF
CDR3 DNA: TGTGCCTGGACTCGGGACAGGGTAGGGACCTATGGCTACACCTTC

clone size: -
V gene: TRBV24-1
D gene: -
J gene: TRBJ1-2
CDR3 protein: CATSAGYYGYTF
CDR3 DNA: TGTGCCACCAGTGCAGGGTACTATGGCTACACCTTC

clone size: -
V gene: TRBV4-3
D gene: -
J gene: TRBJ2-6
CDR3 protein: CASSPWGEGANVLTF
CDR3 DNA: TGCGCCAGCAGCCCCTGGGGTGAAGGGGCCAACGTCCTGACTTTC

clone size: -
V gene: TRBV24-1
D gene: -
J gene: TRBJ1-5
CDR3 protein: CATSDASQGYQPQHF
CDR3 DNA: TGTGCCACCAGTGACGCAAGCCAGGGCTATCAGCCCCAGCATTTT

clone size: -
V gene: TRBV11-2
D gene: -
J gene: TRBJ2-1
CDR3 protein: CASSLGPHNEQFF
CDR3 DNA: TGTGCCAGCAGCTTGGGACCGCACAATGAGCAGTTCTTC

clone size: -
V gene: TRBV18
D gene: TRBD1
J gene: TRBJ1-2
CDR3 protein: CASSLGQGETGGYTF
CDR3 DNA: TGTGCCAGCTCTCTCGGACAGGGTGAGACGGGAGGCTACACCTTC

clone size: many
V gene: TRBV7-9
D gene: -
J gene: TRBJ2-1
CDR3 protein: CASSLAEGKFF
CDR3 DNA: TGTGCCAGCAGCTTAGCGGAGGGAAAGTTCTTC

clone size: many
V gene: TRBV5-6
D gene: -
J gene: TRBJ1-1
CDR3 protein: CASSFDDGWGEAFF
CDR3 DNA: TGTGCCAGCAGCTTTGATGACGGATGGGGTGAAGCTTTCTTT

clone size: many
V gene: TRBV3-1
D gene: -
J gene: TRBJ1-1
CDR3 protein: CASSQGLTGLNTEAFF
CDR3 DNA: TGTGCCAGCAGCCAAGGCCTTACGGGACTGAACACTGAAGCTTTCTTT